These 3 T cell receptor beta chains were all obtained from the same sample, sequenced in a study of blood T cell repertoires in COVID-19 (dated by TCRdb to the early 2020s). The library came from the immunoSEQ multiplex PCR assay. TCRdb stores this immuneACCESS table with in-frame sequences only. Part of the clones is absent; in the studies checked, under half of the shortfall reflects unresolved V genes, and no reason is known for the rest. The sample contains about 210,000 clones, roughly 90% of them found a single time. Approximately 7.6% of the sample lies in the top ten. The sample consisted of PBMCs or T cells enriched from blood (not recorded which). Every receptor here comes from a woman aged 18-35 years who had recovered from COVID-19.

J is TRBJ1-2 and V is TRBV3-1 (or the pseudogene TRBV3-2); 9 bases are a match to TRBD1. The trim removed 5 bases at V and 3 bases at J, leaving 10 bases unmatched. CDR3 length: 16 amino acids. CDR1 and CDR2 from the germline V gene are LGHDT and YNNKEL (reference sequence). The CDR3 here is CASSERGTGRDYGYTF. The CDR3 DNA sequence: TGTGCCAGCAGCGAAAGAGGGACAGGGAGGGACTATGGCTACACCTTC.

This clone was seen just once. This CDR3 reads CASSFSTGPYGYTF. The CDR3 nucleotides are TGTGCCAGCAGTTTTTCGACAGGACCTTATGGCTACACCTTC. V usage is TRBV27 and J usage is TRBJ1-2; TRBD1 might be the D (6 bases). Germline V gene data show CDR1 as MNHEY and CDR2 as SMNVEV (reference sequence). The CDR3 is made up of 14 amino acids. V was pared by 3 bases and J by 5 bases, with 13 bases between.

V usage is TRBV6-6 and J usage is TRBJ2-7; TRBD1 agrees at 9 bases. Germline CDR1 and CDR2: MNHNY and SVGAGI (reference sequence). V gave up 2 bases and J gave up 6 bases; unmatched junction bases: 8. This CDR3 is built from 15 residues. Here the CDR3 DNA reads TGTGCCAGCAGTTACACAGGGGGCTCCCAGGGCGAGCAGTACTTC. Protein: CASSYTGGSQGEQYF.